A selection of T cell receptor beta chains follows, all from one sample in a study of early T cells in non-severe SARS-CoV-2 infection. TCRdb used MiXCR to reprocess the 5' RACE reads, holding one entry per CDR3 protein. Counted here are around 60,000 distinct CDR3 sequences, less than 15% occurring once; the ten biggest clones make up 4% to 4.5%. Sequenced material: whole blood. These receptors came from an adult who was a healthcare worker with PCR-confirmed SARS-CoV-2 infection or an uninfected control (not recorded which). The CDR3 runs from the conserved cysteine through the conserved F or W. The D gene is left open where the match is weak. Size tells how often a clone was seen (once, few, many) or the class of an expanded clone, and some rows leave it out.

cdr3_length clone_size d_call j_call v_call cdr3_aa cdr3_nt
13 few - TRBJ1-3 TRBV21-1 CASQHNSGNTIYF TGTGCCAGCCAACACAACTCTGGAAACACCATATATTTT
15 many TRBD1 TRBJ1-3 TRBV6-5 CASSYSDRGTNTIYF TGTGCCAGCAGTTACTCGGACAGGGGTACGAACACCATATATTTT
15 many TRBD1 TRBJ2-7 TRBV7-9 CASSPGQGASYEQYF TGTGCCAGCAGCCCGGGACAGGGTGCCTCCTACGAGCAGTACTTC
15 few TRBD1 TRBJ1-4 TRBV12-3/TRBV12-4 CASSRQGEKNEKLFF TGTGCCAGCAGTAGACAGGGCGAAAAGAATGAAAAACTGTTTTTT
14 few - TRBJ2-7 TRBV7-2 CASSSRRVAYEQYF TGTGCCAGCAGCTCCCGTAGGGTAGCCTACGAGCAGTACTTC
13 - - TRBJ2-7 TRBV7-9 CASSLVSGYEQYF TGTGCCAGCAGCTTAGTTTCGGGTTACGAGCAGTACTTC
12 - - TRBJ2-7 TRBV7-6 CASSVRGGEQYF TGTGCCAGCAGCGTCAGGGGTGGGGAGCAGTACTTC
15 - - TRBJ1-1 TRBV4-3 CASSQGVYLYTEAFF TGCGCCAGCAGCCAAGGGGTTTACCTTTACACTGAAGCTTTCTTT
13 - - TRBJ1-2 TRBV7-2 CASSQTVNYGYTF TGTGCCAGCAGCCAGACAGTTAACTATGGCTACACCTTC
16 many - TRBJ1-4 TRBV4-3 CASSQVQGTTNEKLFF TGCGCCAGCAGCCAAGTTCAGGGAACAACTAATGAAAAACTGTTTTTT
13 few TRBD1 TRBJ1-2 TRBV10-3 CAISMGQNYGYTF TGTGCCATCAGCATGGGACAGAACTATGGCTACACCTTC
19 few - TRBJ1-4 TRBV4-1 CASRQLRGASGATNEKLFF TGCGCCAGCAGACAGTTACGGGGGGCATCTGGTGCGACTAATGAAAAACTGTTTTTT
15 - - TRBJ2-7 TRBV2 CASSELRGRSGEQYF TGTGCCAGCAGTGAACTCCGGGGGCGCTCTGGCGAGCAGTACTTC
15 - TRBD2 TRBJ2-3 TRBV4-3 CASSQELAGTDTQYF TGCGCCAGCAGCCAGGAACTAGCGGGGACAGATACGCAGTATTTT
16 few TRBD2 TRBJ2-1 TRBV4-1 CASSPTLADLYNEQFF TGCGCCAGCAGCCCAACCCTAGCGGACCTCTACAATGAGCAGTTCTTC
16 few - TRBJ2-1 TRBV20-1 CSARDRPALHGNEQFF TGCAGTGCTAGAGATCGGCCAGCATTGCATGGCAATGAGCAGTTCTTC
13 - - TRBJ2-3 TRBV24-1 CATSETGTDTQYF TGTGCCACCAGTGAGACAGGAACAGATACGCAGTATTTT
16 many - TRBJ2-7 TRBV7-6 CASSSNIGQRGYEQYF TGTGCCAGCAGCTCCAACATCGGACAGCGGGGATACGAGCAGTACTTC
15 many TRBD1 TRBJ1-5 TRBV10-2 CASSEGQGDDQPQHF TGCGCCAGCAGTGAGGGACAGGGAGATGATCAGCCCCAGCATTTT
13 - - TRBJ1-1 TRBV29-1 CSVALLGNTEAFF TGCAGCGTTGCCCTCCTGGGGAACACTGAAGCTTTCTTT
17 many - TRBJ1-1 TRBV6-2/TRBV6-3 CASSYSSTGGARTEAFF TGTGCCAGCAGTTACTCGAGTACTGGGGGGGCAAGGACTGAAGCTTTCTTT
13 - - TRBJ1-3 TRBV2 CASGASSGNTIYF TGTGCCTCGGGGGCATCCTCTGGAAACACCATATATTTT
13 - - TRBJ2-2 TRBV6-2/TRBV6-3 CASRGRNTGELFF TGTGCCAGCAGAGGGCGCAACACCGGGGAGCTGTTTTTT
14 few - TRBJ2-7 TRBV5-1 CASSLYDGSYEQYF TGCGCCAGCAGCTTGTATGACGGTTCCTACGAGCAGTACTTC
13 few - TRBJ2-7 TRBV20-1 CSARRQSNYEQYF TGCAGTGCTAGGCGGCAGTCTAACTACGAGCAGTACTTC
12 - - TRBJ1-3 TRBV6-1 CASSLGWDTIYF TGTGCCAGCAGTCTTGGTTGGGACACCATATATTTT
16 many - TRBJ1-4 TRBV4-2 CASSQTWAAGGEKLFF TGTGCCAGCAGCCAAACTTGGGCAGCCGGTGGAGAAAAACTGTTTTTT
15 many TRBD1 TRBJ2-7 TRBV7-6 CASSLEAQGALEQYF TGTGCCAGCAGCTTAGAAGCACAGGGGGCGCTTGAGCAGTACTTC
14 few - TRBJ2-3 TRBV6-2/TRBV6-3 CASSYQGLADTQYF TGTGCCAGCAGTTACCAGGGGTTGGCAGATACGCAGTATTTT
15 few TRBD1 TRBJ2-7 TRBV4-1 CASSQAVQGTYEQYF TGCGCCAGCAGCCAAGCAGTACAGGGGACCTACGAGCAGTACTTC
11 many - TRBJ2-5 TRBV18 CASSPGETQYF TGTGCCAGCAGCCCGGGGGAGACCCAGTACTTC
15 few TRBD1 TRBJ2-7 TRBV29-1 CSVGPGTGVGHEQYF TGCAGCGTTGGACCCGGGACAGGGGTAGGCCACGAGCAGTACTTC
13 - - TRBJ1-5 TRBV2 CASTLVRNQPQHF TGTGCCAGCACCCTGGTCCGCAATCAGCCCCAGCATTTT
14 few - TRBJ1-5 TRBV6-6 CASSNRALNQPQHF TGTGCCAGCAGTAACCGGGCCCTCAATCAGCCCCAGCATTTT
15 few - TRBJ2-7 TRBV4-2 CASSQESQASYEQYF TGTGCCAGCAGCCAAGAATCACAGGCCTCCTACGAGCAGTACTTC
16 - - TRBJ2-1 TRBV4-3 CASSQDVSRGFREQFF TGCGCCAGCAGCCAAGATGTTAGCAGGGGCTTTAGAGAGCAGTTCTTC
14 few - TRBJ1-1 TRBV25-1 CASSDGTKNTEAFF TGTGCCAGCAGTGATGGGACGAAGAACACTGAAGCTTTCTTT
13 many - TRBJ2-7 TRBV4-1 CASSQDRTYEQYF TGCGCCAGCAGCCAAGACAGAACCTACGAGCAGTACTTC
14 - TRBD1 TRBJ1-2 TRBV7-2 CASSLVGQGGGYTF TGTGCCAGCAGCTTAGTGGGACAGGGAGGTGGCTACACCTTC
13 - - TRBJ2-3 TRBV6-5 CASSYSFTGSQYF TGTGCCAGCAGTTACTCTTTTACCGGGTCGCAGTATTTT
13 few - TRBJ2-6 TRBV20-1 CSARGAGANVLTF TGCAGTGCTAGGGGGGCTGGGGCCAACGTCCTGACTTTC
14 - - TRBJ2-3 TRBV5-1 CASSPGTPGSTQYF TGCGCCAGCAGCCCCGGGACCCCCGGCAGTACGCAGTATTTT
11 many - TRBJ2-1 TRBV27 CASSSTNEQFF TGTGCCAGCAGTTCTACCAATGAGCAGTTCTTC
15 many - TRBJ2-5 TRBV19 CASSRGGARRETQYF TGTGCCAGTAGTAGAGGGGGGGCCCGGAGGGAGACCCAGTACTTC
16 - - TRBJ1-1 TRBV7-8 CASSFTRSLMNTEAFF TGTGCCAGCAGCTTTACGAGGAGCCTCATGAACACTGAAGCTTTCTTT
19 many - TRBJ1-5 TRBV7-6 CASSPPRPGATKENQPQHF TGTGCCAGCAGCCCGCCCCGCCCAGGGGCCACTAAAGAGAATCAGCCCCAGCATTTT
16 few TRBD2 TRBJ2-2 TRBV11-3 CASSPGTSGATGELFF TGTGCCAGCAGCCCTGGGACTAGCGGGGCCACCGGGGAGCTGTTTTTT
16 many - TRBJ1-5 TRBV5-6 CASSSLGAGSNQPQHF TGTGCCAGCAGTTCCCTGGGGGCCGGGAGCAATCAGCCCCAGCATTTT
15 - - TRBJ1-4 TRBV11-2 CASSEAGLSNEKLFF TGTGCCAGCAGTGAGGCAGGGTTGAGTAATGAAAAACTGTTTTTT
14 few - TRBJ2-1 TRBV11-3 CASSSQSSYNEQFF TGTGCCAGCAGCTCACAGAGCTCCTACAATGAGCAGTTCTTC
15 - - TRBJ2-4 TRBV20-1 CSARVGGLAKNIQYF TGCAGTGCTAGAGTTGGGGGGCTAGCCAAAAACATTCAGTACTTC
16 few TRBD1 TRBJ1-1 TRBV5-1 CASSPRMGQGQTEAFF TGCGCCAGCAGTCCTAGAATGGGACAGGGTCAAACTGAAGCTTTCTTT